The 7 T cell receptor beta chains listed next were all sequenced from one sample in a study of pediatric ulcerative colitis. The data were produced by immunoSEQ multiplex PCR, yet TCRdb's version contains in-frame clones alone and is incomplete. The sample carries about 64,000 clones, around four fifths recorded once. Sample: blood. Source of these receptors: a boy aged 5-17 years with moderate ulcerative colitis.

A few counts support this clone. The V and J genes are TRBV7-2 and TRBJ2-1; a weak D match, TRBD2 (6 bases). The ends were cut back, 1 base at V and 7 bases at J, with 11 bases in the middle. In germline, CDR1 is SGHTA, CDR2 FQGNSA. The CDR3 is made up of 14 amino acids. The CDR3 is CASSLVRERNEQFF. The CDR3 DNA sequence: TGTGCCAGCAGCTTAGTTCGGGAGAGGAATGAGCAGTTCTTC.

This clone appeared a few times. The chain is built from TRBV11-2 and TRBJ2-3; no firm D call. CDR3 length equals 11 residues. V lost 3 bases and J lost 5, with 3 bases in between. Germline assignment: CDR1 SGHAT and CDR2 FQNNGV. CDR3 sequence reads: CASSFLDTQYF. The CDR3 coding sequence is TGTGCCAGCAGCTTCCTAGATACGCAGTATTTT.

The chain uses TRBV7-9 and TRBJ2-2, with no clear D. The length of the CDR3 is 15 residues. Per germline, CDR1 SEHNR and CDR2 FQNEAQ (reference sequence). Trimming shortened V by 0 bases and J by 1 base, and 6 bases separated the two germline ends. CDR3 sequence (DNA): TGTGCCAGCAGCTTAGCACGAATGAACACCGGGGAGCTGTTTTTT. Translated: CASSLARMNTGELFF.

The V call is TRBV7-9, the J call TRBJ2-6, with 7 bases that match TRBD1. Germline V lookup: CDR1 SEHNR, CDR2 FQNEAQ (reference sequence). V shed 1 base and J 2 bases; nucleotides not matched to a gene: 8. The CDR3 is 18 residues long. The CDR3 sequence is CASSLEARGYTGANVLTF. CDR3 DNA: TGTGCCAGCAGCTTAGAGGCCAGGGGGTACACTGGGGCCAACGTCCTGACTTTC.

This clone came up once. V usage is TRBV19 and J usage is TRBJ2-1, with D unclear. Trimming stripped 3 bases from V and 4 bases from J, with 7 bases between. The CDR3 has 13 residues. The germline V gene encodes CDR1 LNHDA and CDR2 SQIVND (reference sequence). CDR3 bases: TGTGCCAGTAGTATCCCCGGGTACAATGAGCAGTTCTTC. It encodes CASSIPGYNEQFF.

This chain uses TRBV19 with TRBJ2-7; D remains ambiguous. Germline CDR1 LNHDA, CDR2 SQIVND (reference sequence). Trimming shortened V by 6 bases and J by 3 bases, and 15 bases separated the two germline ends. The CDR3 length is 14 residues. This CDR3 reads CASSQSRQNYEQYF. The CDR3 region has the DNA TGTGCCAGTAGCCAAAGCCGGCAGAACTACGAGCAGTACTTC.

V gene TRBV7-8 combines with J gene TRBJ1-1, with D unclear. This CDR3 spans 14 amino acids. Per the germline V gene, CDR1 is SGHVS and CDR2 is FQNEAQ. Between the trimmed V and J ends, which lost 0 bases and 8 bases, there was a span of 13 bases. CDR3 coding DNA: TGTGCCAGCAGCTTAGCGCGGAGGGATCGCGAAGCTTTCTTT. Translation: CASSLARRDREAFF.